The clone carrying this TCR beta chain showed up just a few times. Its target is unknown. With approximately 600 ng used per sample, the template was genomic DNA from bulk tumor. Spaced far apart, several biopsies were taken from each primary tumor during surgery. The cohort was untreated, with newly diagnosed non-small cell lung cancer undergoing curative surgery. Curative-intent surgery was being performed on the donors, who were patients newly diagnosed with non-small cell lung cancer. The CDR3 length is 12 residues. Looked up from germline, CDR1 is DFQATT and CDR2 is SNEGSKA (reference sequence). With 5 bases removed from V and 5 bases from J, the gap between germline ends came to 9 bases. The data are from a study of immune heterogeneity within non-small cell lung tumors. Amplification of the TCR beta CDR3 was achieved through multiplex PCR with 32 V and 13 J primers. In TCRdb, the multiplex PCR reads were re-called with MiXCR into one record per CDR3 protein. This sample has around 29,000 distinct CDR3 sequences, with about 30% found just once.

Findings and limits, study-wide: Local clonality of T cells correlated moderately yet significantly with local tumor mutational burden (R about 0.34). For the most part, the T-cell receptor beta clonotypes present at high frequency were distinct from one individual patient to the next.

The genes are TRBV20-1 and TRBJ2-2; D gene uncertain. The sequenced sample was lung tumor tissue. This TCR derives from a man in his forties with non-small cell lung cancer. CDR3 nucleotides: TGCAGTGCTCAGACCGATACCGGGGAGCTGTTTTTT. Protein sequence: CSAQTDTGELFF.